The clone carrying this T cell receptor (beta chain) has only a few counts. This sample is drawn from a study of response to subunit inactivated influenza vaccine. TCRdb processed the RT-PCR reads anew with MiXCR; each CDR3 protein has one entry. The repertoire has 700,000 to 900,000 distinct CDR3 sequences, 21% of them found once; the top ten carry roughly 10%. The CDR3 loop spans 16 amino acids. The V gene's germline CDR1 is SGHRS and CDR2 YFSETQ. Unmatched junction bases numbered 5, after V lost 4 bases and J lost 1 base. Sequenced here: PBMCs from blood, sampled around 5 days after vaccination. This TCR was recovered from a man aged 50 to 60 who received an inactivated influenza vaccine. J is TRBJ2-2 and V is TRBV5-1, with 9 bases matching TRBD1. The CDR3 spells CASSKDRGRNTGELFF. The CDR3 bases are TGCGCCAGCAGCAAGGACAGGGGCCGGAACACCGGGGAGCTGTTTTTT.